This T cell receptor (beta chain) was sequenced during a study of T cells in Graves' hyperthyroidism and ophthalmopathy. Study-level information: Peripheral blood samples were taken at initial diagnosis, prior to any treatment.

TCR beta CDR3 regions were amplified from RNA. Carried out on the TCR CDR3, a first-round RT-PCR used the HTBI primer set. In TCRdb, the multiplex PCR reads were re-called with MiXCR into one record per CDR3 protein. The profile shows 350,000 to 450,000 distinct CDR3 sequences, about 15% of them singletons. Study observations and caveats: Appearing also in blood were most of the thyroid clonotypes expanded above 0.001.

There are many counts of this clonotype. Its target is unknown. V was cut by 1 base and J by 5 bases, with 11 bases left in between. The CDR3 consists of 14 residues. Germline CDR1 and CDR2: MGHRA and YSYEKL. The receptor comes from a woman between 25 and 40 years old with Graves' hyperthyroidism that later progressed to Graves' ophthalmopathy. Sequencing was done on a sample of blood. The chain is built from TRBV4-1 and TRBJ1-1; the D is unclear. Here the CDR3 reads CASSQVGSRTEAFF. In DNA form, the CDR3 reads TGCGCCAGCAGCCAAGTTGGCTCACGGACTGAAGCTTTCTTT.